This T cell receptor (beta chain) derives from a study of cytomegalovirus exposure and HLA in healthy donors. The CDR3 is 15 amino acids. V dropped 0 bases and J dropped 8 bases, with 14 bases sitting between them. In germline, CDR1 is MNHEY, CDR2 SVGAGI. Findings and limits, study-wide: TCR beta chains associated with HLA were, in a later analysis, more clonally expanded than equally common others. Cytomegalovirus-associated status was assigned to 164 TCR beta chains. The authors excluded some V segments, including TRBV6-2 and TRBV6-3, as indistinguishable.

Primers included in the PCR were 60 Vbeta and 13 Jbeta primers. Clones were read by immunoSEQ multiplex PCR, and TCRdb kept only the in-frame ones, dropping some. The table has under 60,000 clones, about 80% seen once. Regarding this clone: Its antigen is unknown.

The sample consisted of PBMCs. The clonotype comes from a middle-aged man in good health and CMV-seronegative. V usage is TRBV6-5 and J usage is TRBJ2-1; D is possibly TRBD2 (7 bases). The CDR3 region is CASSYSGGQFDEQFF. In DNA form, the CDR3 reads TGTGCCAGCAGTTACTCGGGGGGGCAGTTCGATGAGCAGTTCTTC.